This T cell receptor (beta chain) was captured in a study of shared clonotypes between healthy human individuals. Study information: Each donor contributed plates that comprised three CD4 naive, three CD4 memory, two CD8 naive and one CD8 memory.

The CDR3 is 14 residues long. CDR1 and CDR2 from the germline V gene are SGHAT and FQNNGV. V lost 5 bases to trimming and J lost 5 bases; unmatched junction nucleotides: 5. Whole-study results and caveats: Generation probabilities were higher for clonotypes shared across all four sorted-subset donors than for unshared ones.

Concerning this clone: The antigen is not known.

Running of the assay took place at deep level. Repertoires were generated with immunoSEQ multiplex PCR, while TCRdb's copy carries only in-frame clones and drops some. In the table there are roughly 1,800,000 clones, over 85% of which are singletons. CD45RO-negative cells were positively selected for CCR7, leaving out terminally differentiated effector memory CD45RA+ cells. This receptor was taken from a young man in good health. The sample comprised naive CD8+ T cells sorted from blood. The chain combines TRBV11-2 with TRBJ2-1, with 8 bases matching TRBD1. The CDR3 DNA reads TGTGCCAGCAGCCACCCGACAGGGGACAATGAGCAGTTCTTC. It specifies CASSHPTGDNEQFF.